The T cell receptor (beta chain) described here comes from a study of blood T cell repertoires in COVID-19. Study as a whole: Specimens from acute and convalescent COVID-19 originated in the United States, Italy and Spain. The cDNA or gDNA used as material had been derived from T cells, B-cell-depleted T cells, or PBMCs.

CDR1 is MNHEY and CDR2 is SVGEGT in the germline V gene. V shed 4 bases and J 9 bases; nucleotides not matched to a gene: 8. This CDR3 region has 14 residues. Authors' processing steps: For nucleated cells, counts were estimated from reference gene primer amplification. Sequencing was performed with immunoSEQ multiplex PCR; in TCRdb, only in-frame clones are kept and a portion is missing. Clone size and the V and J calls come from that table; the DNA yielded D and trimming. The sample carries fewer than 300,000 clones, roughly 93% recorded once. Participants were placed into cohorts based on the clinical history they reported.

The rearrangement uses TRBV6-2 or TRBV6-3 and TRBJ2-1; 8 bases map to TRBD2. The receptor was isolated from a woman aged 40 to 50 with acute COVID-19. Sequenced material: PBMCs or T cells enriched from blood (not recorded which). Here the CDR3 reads CASSSLAGGVEQFF. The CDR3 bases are TGTGCCAGCAGTTCGTTGGCGGGGGGCGTTGAGCAGTTCTTC.